This TCR beta chain was observed in a study of T cells in tuberculosis. Findings of the study overall: Shorter CDR3-alpha in active tuberculosis partly drove smaller distances.

A note on this clone: Its antigen is still unknown.

The method was immunoSEQ multiplex PCR; TCRdb's version includes in-frame clones alone and lacks a portion of them. The data show about 30,000 clones, with roughly 95% seen just once and approximately 8% held by the top ten. At study entry, adolescents had tuberculin skin tests and IGRA screening. V shed 0 bases and J shed 6 bases, with 16 bases lying between them. The CDR3 has 16 residues. Germline-derived CDR1 and CDR2 are SGHNT and YYREEE (reference sequence). This clonotype was obtained from a donor aged 10 to 29 with latent tuberculosis or without tuberculosis infection. The rearrangement joins TRBV5-4 to TRBJ2-1; D may be TRBD1 (6 bases). Sequencing input: PBMCs. CDR3 bases: TGTGCCAGCAGCTTGGACTCTAGGGGGACGCTCAATGAGCAGTTCTTC. Its protein is CASSLDSRGTLNEQFF.